The 29 T cell receptor beta chains below all came from one sample that was sequenced in a study of blood T cell repertoires in COVID-19. The data were produced by immunoSEQ multiplex PCR, yet TCRdb's version contains in-frame clones alone and is incomplete. The profile shows 100,000 to 150,000 clones, around 89% of them singletons. Material for sequencing was peripheral blood. These TCRs come from a man between 60 and 70 years old with COVID-19, enrolled during active disease.

This chain links TRBV12-3 or TRBV12-4 with TRBJ1-2, with 9 bases that match TRBD1. The CDR3 sequence is 13 residues long. V lost 6 bases and J lost 7; bases outside the gene matches: 6. CDR3: CASRPGQGPGYTF. The DNA for the CDR3 is TGTGCCAGCAGGCCGGGACAGGGTCCTGGCTACACCTTC.

The chain couples TRBV5-4 to TRBJ2-1; 9 nucleotides agree with TRBD1. Unmatched junction bases numbered 11, after V lost 7 bases and J lost 9 bases. Germline V gives CDR1 SGHNT, CDR2 YYREEE (reference sequence). The CDR3 spans 14 residues. CDR3 sequence: CASFPGQGISEQFF. CDR3 sequence (DNA): TGTGCCAGCTTTCCGGGACAGGGAATCAGTGAGCAGTTCTTC. The full variable domain, rest sourced from reference TRBV5-4 and TRBJ2-1, is ETGVTQSPTHLIKTRGQQVTLRCSSQSGHNTVSWYQQALGQGPQFIFQYYREEENGRGNFPPRFSGLQFPNYSSELNVNALELDDSALYLCASFPGQGISEQFFGPGTRLTVL.

The chain links TRBV4-1 to TRBJ2-7; 8 positions match TRBD2. Germline loops: CDR1 MGHRA, CDR2 YSYEKL. CDR3 length: 13 amino acids. CDR3 sequence reads: CASSQSGLAPFEV. For the CDR3, the DNA is TGCGCCAGCAGCCAATCCGGACTAGCCCCCTTCGAGGTC.

This clone was counted a few times. V and J are TRBV5-1 and TRBJ2-3, with TRBD2 matching 10 bases. The V and J ends lost 6 bases and 5 bases, in that order; junction bases with no gene match: 12. CDR1 is SGHRS, CDR2 YFSETQ, per germline. CDR3 length: 16 amino acids. Written as DNA, the CDR3 is TGCGCCAGCAAGCTAGCGGGGGCTCCGGGGGTAGATACGCAGTATTTT. It is translated as CASKLAGAPGVDTQYF.

The rearrangement links TRBV5-1 to TRBJ2-2; 8 nucleotides match TRBD1. There are 15 residues in the CDR3. CDR1 SGHRS and CDR2 YFSETQ come from the germline V gene. Unmatched junction bases numbered 2, after V lost 4 bases and J lost 0 bases. CDR3 region: CASSRTGTNTGELFF. The CDR3 DNA follows: TGCGCCAGCAGCAGGACAGGGACGAACACCGGGGAGCTGTTTTTT.

This clone was recorded only once. This rearrangement joins TRBV6-5 to TRBJ1-3; D is unclear. The CDR3 is 14 amino acids. Germline V gene lookup returns CDR1 MNHEY and CDR2 SVGAGI. V was pared by 4 bases and J by 0 bases, with 7 bases between. The CDR3 DNA sequence: TGTGCCAGCAGTTCGATAGCCTCTGGAAACACCATATATTTT. It translates to CASSSIASGNTIYF.

Of note for this clone: This specimen includes other DNA sequences encoding the same CDR3. The J gene is TRBJ1-2, the V gene TRBV21-1; the table calls TRBD1, which could not be checked here. TRBV21-1 is listed as a pseudogene. There are 16 residues in the CDR3. CDR3 sequence (DNA): TGTGCCAGCAGCAAAGCGCGCCTGACAGGGCAGAGAGGTTACACCTTC. Translating gives CASSKARLTGQRGYTF.

The rearrangement joins TRBV19 to TRBJ1-1; D is perhaps TRBD1 (5 bases). Germline CDR1 is LNHDA and CDR2 is SQIVND (reference sequence). The CDR3 covers 15 residues. The V end was cut by 9 bases, the J end by 4 bases, with 21 bases between. The CDR3 protein is CASLPPGGLGTEAFF. CDR3 DNA sequence: TGTGCCAGCCTCCCTCCCGGGGGGTTGGGCACTGAAGCTTTCTTT.

This chain links TRBV6-2 or TRBV6-3 with TRBJ2-3; TRBD1 is a possible D gene (5 bases). CDR3 length equals 15 residues. The germline CDR1 and CDR2 sequences are MNHEY and SVGEGT. V was pared by 4 bases and J by 2 bases, with 13 bases between. CDR3 residues: CASSSRQPYTDTQYF. CDR3 DNA: TGTGCCAGCAGTTCAAGACAGCCCTACACAGATACGCAGTATTTT.

This rearrangement joins TRBV28 to TRBJ1-1, with TRBD1 matching 11 bases. The CDR3 runs 14 residues. Germline loops: CDR1 MDHEN, CDR2 SYDVKM. With V trimmed by 7 bases and J by 1 base, 2 bases remained unmatched. CDR3 loop: CASTGQGENTEAFF. The CDR3 DNA is TGTGCCAGCACGGGACAGGGGGAGAACACTGAAGCTTTCTTT.

The genes are TRBV5-1 and TRBJ2-7; 9 bases fit TRBD1. The germline gives CDR1 SGHRS, CDR2 YFSETQ. Losses at the gene ends were 2 bases for V and 7 bases for J; bases not matched to a gene: 7. The CDR3 runs to 14 residues. The CDR3 spells CASSLTGGVGEQYF. CDR3 bases: TGCGCCAGCAGCTTAACAGGGGGCGTGGGGGAGCAGTACTTC.

The V and J genes are TRBV6-5 and TRBJ1-6; D may be TRBD1 (6 bases). The CDR3 contains 15 residues. Germline CDR1 reads MNHEY; CDR2 reads SVGAGI. Trimming took 0 bases from V and 6 from J, leaving 9 bases between them. CDR3 in amino acids: CASSYSRQANSPLHF. In DNA form, the CDR3 reads TGTGCCAGCAGTTACTCCCGACAGGCTAATTCACCCCTCCACTTT.

This chain uses TRBV7-9 with TRBJ2-2; the D gene is possibly TRBD2 (5 bases). The CDR3 contains 13 residues. Germline lookup yields CDR1 SEHNR and CDR2 FQNEAQ (reference sequence). Deletions cut 4 bases from V and 4 bases from J, with 7 bases between. The CDR3 loop reads CASSSRGTGELFF. Here the CDR3 DNA reads TGTGCCAGCAGCTCCCGGGGCACCGGGGAGCTGTTTTTT.

The V gene is TRBV19, the J gene TRBJ1-5, with 7 bases that match TRBD1. The J segment lost 6 bases and the V segment lost 4 bases, leaving 9 bases of the junction unmatched. Germline-derived CDR1 and CDR2 are LNHDA and SQIVND (reference sequence). This CDR3 is built from 15 residues. CDR3 in amino acids: CASSTSTGFGQPQHF. CDR3 DNA sequence: TGTGCCAGTAGTACCTCGACAGGGTTCGGTCAGCCCCAGCATTTT. Full variable domain (remainder filled in from reference TRBV19 and TRBJ1-5): DGGITQSPKYLFRKEGQNVTLSCEQNLNHDAMYWYRQDPGQGLRLIYYSQIVNDFQKGDIAEGYSVSREKKESFPLTVTSAQKNPTAFYLCASSTSTGFGQPQHFGDGTRLSIL.

J is TRBJ1-4 and V is TRBV6-5; TRBD1 matches 7 bases. CDR1 MNHEY and CDR2 SVGAGI come from the germline V gene. The trim removed 0 bases at V and 5 bases at J, leaving 3 bases unmatched. The CDR3 loop spans 15 amino acids. The CDR3 sequence: CASSYSGTANEKLFF. In DNA, the CDR3 is TGTGCCAGCAGTTACTCGGGGACAGCAAATGAAAAACTGTTTTTT.

This chain connects TRBV5-4 to TRBJ1-1, with D maybe TRBD1 (5 bases). The CDR3 runs 14 residues. CDR1 and CDR2 (germline): SGHNT, YYREEE (reference sequence). Between the trimmed V and J ends, which lost 2 bases and 2 bases, there was a span of 10 bases. In DNA form, the CDR3 reads TGTGCCAGCAGCTTCGGGGGTCCAAACACTGAAGCTTTCTTT. Amino acid sequence: CASSFGGPNTEAFF.

The chain couples TRBV5-1 to TRBJ2-5, with a tentative D call TRBD1 (6 bases). Germline lookup yields CDR1 SGHRS and CDR2 YFSETQ. There are 15 residues in the CDR3. V lost 1 base to trimming and J lost 2 bases, with 12 bases between them. For the CDR3, the DNA is TGCGCCAGCAGCTTGACAGGGTCAAGGCAAGAGACCCAGTACTTC. Protein sequence: CASSLTGSRQETQYF.

The chain is built from TRBV7-2 and TRBJ2-7; 12 positions agree with TRBD2. The CDR3 loop spans 14 amino acids. Germline assignment: CDR1 SGHTA and CDR2 FQGNSA. With 5 bases clipped from V and 4 bases from J, the junction kept 3 bases outside the gene matches. The CDR3 is CASSRTSGVYEQYF. The CDR3 DNA reads as TGTGCCAGCAGCCGGACTAGCGGGGTATACGAGCAGTACTTC.

V usage is TRBV3-1 (or the pseudogene TRBV3-2) and J usage is TRBJ2-2; D call uncertain. Germline V lookup: CDR1 LGHDT, CDR2 YNNKEL (reference sequence). Trimming took 1 base from V and 6 from J, leaving 9 bases between them. The CDR3 loop spans 14 amino acids. The CDR3 region has the DNA TGTGCCAGCAGCCAAGTTTGGAGTTCCGGGGAGCTGTTTTTT. Its protein is CASSQVWSSGELFF.

A single count supports this clone. The chain couples TRBV19 to TRBJ2-1; no firm D call. With 5 bases removed from V and 0 bases from J, the gap between germline ends came to 11 bases. This CDR3 region has 15 residues. The V gene's germline CDR1 is LNHDA and CDR2 SQIVND (reference sequence). CDR3 DNA sequence: TGTGCCAGTAGTCTCACGGTGAGCTCCTACAATGAGCAGTTCTTC. Protein sequence: CASSLTVSSYNEQFF.

V gene TRBV4-1 combines with J gene TRBJ2-5, with D perhaps TRBD1 (5 bases). V lost 0 bases and J lost 1, with 9 bases in between. The CDR3 has 15 residues. Looked up from germline, CDR1 is MGHRA and CDR2 is YSYEKL. The CDR3 DNA reads TGCGCCAGCAGCCAAGAAGGCAGGGCCCAAGAGACCCAGTACTTC. Protein: CASSQEGRAQETQYF.

The rearrangement links TRBV5-1 to TRBJ1-1; D might be TRBD1 (5 bases). V was clipped by 1 base and J by 5 bases, with 15 bases between them. The length of the CDR3 is 15 residues. Germline lookup yields CDR1 SGHRS and CDR2 YFSETQ. CDR3 region: CASSLLGDLGTEAFF. The CDR3 DNA follows: TGCGCCAGCAGCTTGTTGGGGGACTTGGGTACTGAAGCTTTCTTT.

The genes are TRBV11-2 and TRBJ1-1; D may be TRBD1 (6 bases). V was shortened by 1 base and J by 5 bases, with 11 bases between the two germline ends. CDR1 SGHAT and CDR2 FQNNGV come from the germline V gene. CDR3 length: 14 amino acids. In DNA, the CDR3 is TGTGCCAGCAGCTTAGTGGGGGGGCAGACTGAAGCTTTCTTT. Its translation: CASSLVGGQTEAFF.

The chain is built from TRBV5-1 and TRBJ1-4; 9 bases are shared with TRBD1. The CDR3 has 17 residues. V dropped 0 bases and J dropped 9; count of bases not matched to a gene: 12. Germline V gene lookup returns CDR1 SGHRS and CDR2 YFSETQ. The CDR3 DNA reads TGCGCCAGCAGCTTGGGCCCGGCGGACAGGGGAAAGAAAAAACTGTTTTTT. It translates to CASSLGPADRGKKKLFF.

This chain links TRBV19 with TRBJ1-5, with 8 bases matching TRBD1. J lost 9 bases, V lost 5 bases, and 12 bases had no gene match. This CDR3 is built from 15 residues. Germline-derived CDR1 and CDR2 are LNHDA and SQIVND (reference sequence). The CDR3 bases are TGTGCCAGTAGTGTCCAAGGACAGGGACAAGGGCCCCAGCATTTT. Translating gives CASSVQGQGQGPQHF.

V is TRBV5-1 and J is TRBJ2-7; 9 nucleotides align to TRBD2. CDR1 and CDR2 from the germline V gene are SGHRS and YFSETQ. The CDR3 has 15 residues. Trimming removed 5 bases from V and 6 bases from J; junction bases left unmatched: 12. The CDR3 bases are TGCGCCAGCAGTTCAACCCCCGGGACTAGCAGCGAGCAGTACTTC. The encoded protein is CASSSTPGTSSEQYF.

This clone was recorded once. The J gene is TRBJ1-3, the V gene TRBV29-1; 7 bases fit TRBD1. Germline V CDR1 and CDR2: SQVTM, ANQGSEA. This CDR3 region has 12 residues. Trimming removed 6 bases from V and 8 bases from J; junction bases left unmatched: 7. The CDR3 loop reads CSVKRQGHTIYF. CDR3 bases: TGCAGCGTAAAACGACAGGGCCACACCATATATTTT.

This rearrangement joins TRBV14 to TRBJ1-1; maybe TRBD1 (5 bases). V was clipped by 4 bases and J by 2 bases, with 20 bases between them. The CDR3 is 17 amino acids. CDR1 is SGHDN, CDR2 FVKESK, per germline. The CDR3 coding sequence is TGTGCCAGCAGCCCATACAGGAATCGGTACCAAAACACTGAAGCTTTCTTT. Translating it yields CASSPYRNRYQNTEAFF.

V is TRBV5-1 and J is TRBJ2-1; TRBD1 matches at 8 bases. Germline V gene sequence: CDR1 SGHRS, CDR2 YFSETQ. V was pared by 3 bases and J by 5 bases, with 10 bases of the junction left unmatched. The CDR3 has 16 residues. The CDR3 sequence: CASSSLRQGANNEQFF. The CDR3 coding sequence is TGCGCCAGCAGCTCCCTAAGGCAGGGGGCGAACAATGAGCAGTTCTTC. The entire variable domain, with the rest obtained from reference TRBV5-1 and TRBJ2-1, is as follows: KAGVTQTPRYLIKTRGQQVTLSCSPISGHRSVSWYQQTPGQGLQFLFEYFSETQRNKGNFPGRFSGRQFSNSRSEMNVSTLELGDSALYLCASSSLRQGANNEQFFGPGTRLTVL.